Below, 10 T cell receptor beta chains from the same sample are listed, as sequenced in a study of blood T cell repertoires in COVID-19. Clones were sequenced by immunoSEQ multiplex PCR, and TCRdb holds only the in-frame ones, with some missing. The sample yields fewer than 90,000 clones, around three quarters seen once. Sequencing was carried out using peripheral blood. The source of these receptors is a human donor in a cohort sampled during active COVID-19.

The J gene is TRBJ2-1, the V gene TRBV2, with a tentative D call TRBD2 (6 bases). The germline V and J ends were trimmed by 9 bases and 3 bases, with 12 bases remaining between them. The CDR3 is 13 amino acids. Germline lookup yields CDR1 SNHLY and CDR2 FYNNEI. The CDR3 loop reads CASLREIYNEQFF. For the CDR3, the DNA is TGTGCCAGTTTACGGGAGATCTACAATGAGCAGTTCTTC.

J is TRBJ2-5 and V is TRBV2, with 14 nucleotides matching TRBD2. This CDR3 is 16 amino acids long. The trim removed 5 bases at V and 4 bases at J, leaving 6 bases unmatched. Germline CDR1 is SNHLY and CDR2 is FYNNEI. The CDR3 DNA reads as TGTGCCAGCAGTCCCATAGGACTAGCGGGAGGAGAGACCCAGTACTTC. Translated: CASSPIGLAGGETQYF.

The chain is built from TRBV2 and TRBJ2-3; 14 bases line up with TRBD2. The CDR3 has 19 amino acids. The germline V gene has CDR1 SNHLY and CDR2 FYNNEI. V lost 6 bases, J lost 2 bases, and 13 bases stayed unmatched. CDR3 coding DNA: TGTGCCAGCAGCACCCAAAGGACTAGCGGGAGGAGGTACACAGATACGCAGTATTTT. Residues: CASSTQRTSGRRYTDTQYF.

The chain combines TRBV28 with TRBJ2-6; D might be TRBD1 (6 bases). The CDR3 extends over 19 amino acids. CDR1 is MDHEN, CDR2 SYDVKM, per germline. The V gene lost 6 bases and the J gene lost 2 bases, with 23 bases spanning the gap. CDR3 region: CASSKRKAQGKAGANVLTF. CDR3 nucleotides: TGTGCCAGCAGCAAACGAAAAGCGCAGGGGAAGGCTGGGGCCAACGTCCTGACTTTC.

There are a few counts of this clone. The chain links TRBV5-1 to TRBJ2-7; no clear D gene. Germline-derived CDR1 and CDR2 are SGHRS and YFSETQ. The CDR3 contains 13 residues. V lost 6 bases, J lost 0 bases, and 10 bases lay in between. CDR3 bases: TGCGCCAGCACTCCTAGTGGCTCCTACGAGCAGTACTTC. Protein product: CASTPSGSYEQYF. The whole variable domain, filled in from reference TRBV5-1 and TRBJ2-7, reads KAGVTQTPRYLIKTRGQQVTLSCSPISGHRSVSWYQQTPGQGLQFLFEYFSETQRNKGNFPGRFSGRQFSNSRSEMNVSTLELGDSALYLCASTPSGSYEQYFGPGTRLTVT.

V is TRBV5-1 and J is TRBJ2-5; 7 nucleotides line up with TRBD1. This CDR3 spans 14 amino acids. V shed 4 bases and J 3 bases; nucleotides not matched to a gene: 6. CDR1 is SGHRS, CDR2 YFSETQ, per germline. The chain's CDR3 is CASSRYQGEETQYF. In DNA, the CDR3 is TGCGCCAGCAGCAGGTACCAGGGGGAAGAGACCCAGTACTTC.

The chain is built from TRBV4-1 and TRBJ2-1; 9 bases agree with TRBD2. CDR1 and CDR2 (germline): MGHRA, YSYEKL. CDR3 size: 18 residues. V gave up 1 base and J gave up 3 bases; unmatched junction bases: 10. CDR3 sequence (DNA): TGCGCCAGCAGCCAAGGATTTTCGCTAGCGGGATACTACAATGAGCAGTTCTTC. Amino acids: CASSQGFSLAGYYNEQFF.

The gene calls are TRBV4-3 and TRBJ1-4, with a weak D call TRBD1 (5 bases). Germline-derived CDR1 and CDR2 are LGHNA and YSLEER. The V end lost 0 bases, the J end lost 5 bases, and 13 bases lay between the germline ends. The CDR3 is 16 amino acids. As DNA, the CDR3 is TGCGCCAGCAGCCAAGATTGGGGCAGGGCAAATGAAAAACTGTTTTTT. This encodes CASSQDWGRANEKLFF.

In its sample, this clone was seen a few times. The chain couples TRBV24-1 to TRBJ2-7; D is ambiguous. Germline V CDR1 and CDR2: KGHDR, SFDVKD. The V and J ends lost 3 bases and 4 bases respectively, with 15 bases between them. This CDR3 is built from 15 residues. DNA of the CDR3: TGTGCCACCAGTGATCCGAGAAGAAATGCATACGAGCAGTACTTC. Amino acid sequence: CATSDPRRNAYEQYF.

The CDR3 protein is CASSSRPLAGGPRETQYF. The DNA for the CDR3 is TGTGCCAGCAGCTCCAGGCCGCTAGCGGGAGGGCCCAGGGAGACCCAGTACTTC. V usage is TRBV7-2 and J usage is TRBJ2-5, with TRBD2 matching 12 bases. Germline V lookup: CDR1 SGHTA, CDR2 FQGNSA. This CDR3 is built from 18 residues. The V and J ends lost 4 bases and 5 bases, in that order; junction bases with no gene match: 14. Filled out from reference TRBV7-2 and TRBJ2-5, the complete variable domain reads GAGVSQSPSNKVTEKGKDVELRCDPISGHTALYWYRQSLGQGLEFLIYFQGNSAPDKSGLPSDRFSAERTGGSVSTLTIQRTQQEDSAVYLCASSSRPLAGGPRETQYFGPGTRLLVL.